This TCR beta chain was identified during a study of blood T cells in healthy people across ages (dated by TCRdb to the mid-2010s). Turning to the overall study: In model experiments, template switching captured roughly one uniquely barcoded TCR beta cDNA molecule for every two T cells. The study measured age-related changes in TCR beta repertoire diversity using deep sequencing normalized with unique cDNA molecular identifiers. The donors were divided into four age groups: young (average about 15 years), middle-aged (about 40), aged (about 60) and long-lived (roughly 88). Two additional independent replicas of 1 million unique cDNA reads from the same blood draw were analyzed for two donors (one aged 18 to 29 and one aged 80 or older).

The CDR3 contains 13 residues, cysteine and phenylalanine counted. Only the CDR3 DNA stays, 39 bases, in frame from base 1. A distance of 10 bases separates the germline ends of V and J, which lose 3 bases and 2 bases respectively. CDR1 and CDR2 were assigned from the germline V gene (reference sequence) as DFQATT and SNEGSKA. The research as a whole found: The CMV infection status of donors was not known, potentially confounding age-related changes in expanded clonotypes. Estimates of total diversity from one million sequenced T cells were regarded as lower bounds and underestimates. Compared with the aged group, the long-lived group had more naive CD4+ T cells, fewer expanded clones and increased TCR diversity, a pattern suggesting age selection. A strong correlation was found between observed TCR beta diversity and the percentage of naive T cells measured by flow cytometry. As age increased, observed TCR beta diversity per million T cells dropped in a roughly linear way, and a significant reduction was already evident by age about 40. Since profiling was done on bulk unsorted PBMCs, naive and antigen-experienced compartments could not be conclusively compared.

Donors were 30 to 45 systemically healthy Caucasian individuals from Russia aged roughly 6 to 100 years. Each donor gave about 9.2 milliliters of peripheral blood, drawn into EDTA-treated Vacutainer tubes. Ficoll-Paque density-gradient centrifugation was used to isolate PBMCs, with at least 7 million per sample. Trizol reagent was used to extract total RNA from the PBMCs, yielding at least 5 micrograms per sample. The percentages of naive CD45RAhigh/CD27high T cells were determined by flow cytometry on a PBMC aliquot from every donor. The method was 5' RACE. The reads were generated on an Illumina HiSeq 2500. A second roughly 7 to 12 cycle PCR used a sample-barcoded 5' primer and a J-beta primer mix. Each TCR beta cDNA molecule received a unique molecular identifier from a template-switch 5' adaptor carrying 12 random nucleotides. Each sample yielded at least 2.5 million CDR3-containing paired-end reads. All of the RNA was converted into first-strand cDNA using the Mint cDNA synthesis kit, with a TRBC-specific oligonucleotide serving as the primer. All cDNA was treated with uracil-DNA glycosylase and then went through a first 18-cycle PCR with the universal primers M1SS and BC2_uni_R. Concerning the study's data processing: Each sample was normalized by randomly selecting 1 million high-quality reads, each carrying a distinct molecular identifier. Instead of being binned into consensus sequences, reads that shared molecular identifiers were thrown out. CDR3 identification, clonotype clustering and error correction used MiTCR with a Q25 quality threshold and the strictest error-elimination algorithm. Lower-bound total TCR beta diversity was estimated with a nonparametric unseen species model using Euler transformation. In-frame beta chains were kept once TCRdb had trimmed the public reads at Q25 with fastp and called clones with MiXCR. Each record represents a unique CDR3 protein, reported with the most common genes and DNA among its rows. The V and J calls shown here were made by TCRdb, not taken from the authors' results. The sample yields about 780,000 distinct CDR3 sequences; roughly 24% were counted once. The ten largest account for 2.5% to 3.5% of the sample.

This clonotype has a handful of counts. The antigen this receptor binds is unknown. Nothing much larger sits one base from this clone, and base qualities are not available. This sample was also put to use in a study of T cells of mothers and their children. Drawing on the second study: Donors were nine systemically healthy Caucasian individuals: three mothers and their six children. cDNA synthesis consumed the entire amount of extracted RNA, loaded at around 1.4 ug RNA in each 15 ul reaction. Sample barcodes and 2-4 random nucleotides were added via the M1S primer in the second PCR. Over 8.5 million TCR beta CDR3 reads were obtained for each mother, and 2.5 million to 3 million reads were obtained for each child. Thymic selection shapes the output of TCR recombination in a similar way in related and unrelated pairs, and inherited differences have a minor effect. Normalized repertoire overlap was always found to be slightly, but never significantly, higher in related mother-child pairs than in unrelated mother-child pairs. No persistent microchimeric T cell clones were detected, at a sensitivity of approximately 100 clones per million clonotypes. To look for features that set related mother-child pairs apart from unrelated individuals, the researchers ran deep NGS to compare the TCR beta repertoires of mothers and children. Mothers averaged around 40 +/- 4 years of age and children averaged about 10 +/- 4 years. Libraries were sequenced on Illumina HiSeq 2000 with 100+100 nt paired-end reads after adapter ligation with NEBNext reagents. To prevent cross-contamination, the mother and child libraries were prepared a month apart and were sequenced in separate runs. For each donor, between about 450,000 and 2,300,000 distinct TCR beta clonotypes were identified. Naive TCR beta clonotypes were estimated from low-frequency clonotypes matched to each donor's FACS-determined naive share, without sorting.

The chain uses TRBV20-1 and TRBJ1-2; the D gene is not confidently resolved. Material: blood. This TCR was recovered from a boy younger than 18 in good health. The CDR3 sequence is CSASRHGNYGYTF. The nucleotide sequence is TGCAGTGCTAGTAGACACGGCAACTATGGCTACACCTTC.